Below, 2 T cell receptor beta chains from the same sample are listed, as sequenced in a study of blood T cells in healthy people across ages. Alongside a J-beta primer mix, a sample-barcoded 5' primer served in a second PCR lasting roughly 6 to 12 cycles. MiXCR, applied by TCRdb to the 5' RACE reads, yields one record per CDR3 protein. This table holds about 620,000 distinct CDR3 sequences, over 40% found once. The sequenced sample consisted of blood. Every receptor here comes from a woman of 80 years or more in good health.

A remark on this clonotype: This sequence may be a read error, since a much larger clone differs from it by one base. V and J are TRBV27 and TRBJ2-1; 12 bases are shared with TRBD2. This CDR3 region has 15 residues. Germline CDR1 is MNHEY and CDR2 is SMNVEV (reference sequence). After removal of 8 bases from V and 5 bases from J, the junction contained 7 bases not matched to a gene. The CDR3 loop is CASWGLAGLHNEQFF. CDR3 bases: TGTGCCAGCTGGGGACTAGCGGGCCTTCACAATGAGCAGTTCTTC.

A word on this clonotype: A read error may explain this, as a much larger clone is one base away. The V gene is TRBV7-2, the J gene TRBJ2-7; D call uncertain. Germline values: CDR1 SGHTA, CDR2 FQGNSA. The CDR3 runs 15 residues. The CDR3 DNA follows: TGTGCCAACAGCTTAAGGACCCCTGAAATAGGAGAGCAGTACTTC. Translated: CANSLRTPEIGEQYF. The full variable domain, with the rest looked up from reference TRBV7-2 and TRBJ2-7, is GAGVSQSPSNKVTEKGKDVELRCDPISGHTALYWYRQSLGQGLEFLIYFQGNSAPDKSGLPSDRFSAERTGGSVSTLTIQRTQQEDSAVYLCANSLRTPEIGEQYFGPGTRLTVT.